In this sample, the clone carrying this TCR beta chain turned up many times. Its antigen is still unknown. V lost 3 bases to trimming and J lost 3 bases, with 5 bases between them. Germline V gene data show CDR1 as KGHSH and CDR2 as LQKENI. The CDR3 runs 12 residues. These data are taken from a study of T cells in Graves' hyperthyroidism and ophthalmopathy. The study, taken as a whole, reports: Ophthalmopathy and stable hyperthyroidism were told apart by a 13 V-J model.

The study excluded patients with uncontrolled infection, other autoimmune disease, pregnancy or lactation. Amplified TCR beta CDR3 regions derived from RNA transcripts. HTBI primers drove first-round RT-PCR of the TCR CDR3. Via MiXCR, TCRdb re-called the multiplex PCR reads, giving one row per CDR3 protein. The profile shows approximately 590,000 distinct CDR3 sequences, about a sixth of them singletons. Input material: blood. V is TRBV18 and J is TRBJ2-5; D remains unclear. This receptor was obtained from a woman aged 25 to 39 with Graves' hyperthyroidism. CDR3 sequence: CASSPGKETQYF. Here the CDR3 DNA reads TGTGCCAGCTCACCTGGGAAAGAGACCCAGTACTTC.